The rows below give T cell receptor beta chains drawn from one sample of a study of OX40 agonist ivuxolimab in advanced cancers. Generated by immunoSEQ multiplex PCR, the TCRdb table keeps only in-frame clones and is missing some. The table lists approximately 70,000 clones, about 93% of them singletons. This material consisted of CD4+ or CD8+ T cells sorted from blood, taken in a trial of the OX40 agonist ivuxolimab. The source is an adult with an advanced solid tumor such as melanoma, head and neck, liver or kidney cancer. The CDR3 runs from the conserved cysteine through the conserved F or W. A D gene is named only where the DNA matches it firmly. Some rows mark clone size as missing; the rest say once, few, many or name a class of expanded clone.

D: -
size: -
J: TRBJ2-2
V: TRBV6-6
CDR3: CASSYSTAGELFF
DNA: TGTGCCAGCAGTTACTCGACAGCCGGGGAGCTGTTTTTT

D: -
size: -
J: TRBJ2-5
V: TRBV7-9
CDR3: CASSLYGEQETQYF
DNA: TGTGCCAGCAGCTTATATGGAGAACAAGAGACCCAGTACTTC

D: -
size: -
J: TRBJ2-3
V: TRBV5-1
CDR3: CASSLDQEGVLTQYF
DNA: TGCGCCAGCAGCTTGGACCAGGAGGGAGTTCTCACGCAGTATTTT

D: TRBD2
size: -
J: TRBJ2-3
V: TRBV27
CDR3: CASRGGDSDTQYF
DNA: TGTGCCAGCAGGGGGGGGGACTCAGATACGCAGTATTTT

D: -
size: -
J: TRBJ2-7
V: TRBV4-3
CDR3: CASSQTVGSSYEQYF
DNA: TGCGCCAGCAGCCAAACGGTGGGGAGCTCCTACGAGCAGTACTTC

D: TRBD2
size: -
J: TRBJ2-3
V: TRBV5-1
CDR3: CASSSGTSGMNTDTQYF
DNA: TGCGCCAGCAGCAGTGGGACTAGCGGGATGAACACAGATACGCAGTATTTT

D: TRBD2
size: once
J: TRBJ2-7
V: TRBV27
CDR3: CASSLGSSGGEQYF
DNA: TGTGCCAGCAGTTTAGGTTCTAGCGGTGGCGAGCAGTACTTC

D: -
size: once
J: TRBJ1-5
V: TRBV19
CDR3: CASSRVGDQPQHF
DNA: TGTGCCAGTAGTCGGGTCGGGGATCAGCCCCAGCATTTT

D: TRBD1
size: -
J: TRBJ1-1
V: TRBV4-3
CDR3: CASSQDGTGNTEAFF
DNA: TGCGCCAGCAGCCAAGATGGGACAGGGAACACTGAAGCTTTCTTT

D: -
size: -
J: TRBJ2-2
V: TRBV7-3
CDR3: CASSRDTTNTGELFF
DNA: TGTGCCAGCAGCCGGGACACGACGAACACCGGGGAGCTGTTTTTT

D: -
size: few
J: TRBJ2-7
V: TRBV5-4
CDR3: CASSPDKSYEQYF
DNA: TGTGCCAGCAGCCCGGACAAGTCCTACGAGCAGTACTTC